This T cell receptor (beta chain) was recovered during a study of cytomegalovirus exposure and HLA in healthy donors. General study points: Usually a TCR sequence was rare, but some public TCRs were found in many donors. The classifier reportedly diagnosed cytomegalovirus status with high specificity and sensitivity.

The donors were part of the validation cohort of 120 subjects. That cohort was separate from the first cohort, which comprised 670 or so subjects. This CDR3 comprises 15 residues. The germline gives CDR1 MNHNS, CDR2 SASEGT. Trimming left V 3 bases short and J 6 bases short, with 12 bases between. This clone was recorded only once. The antigen remains unidentified. Sequencing was performed with immunoSEQ multiplex PCR; in TCRdb, only in-frame clones are kept and a portion is missing. The table shows roughly 200,000 clones, with around nine tenths occurring only once. The TCR was taken from a man aged 30-40 years in good health and CMV-seropositive. The chain employs TRBV6-1 and TRBJ1-6; D remains unclear. Sequenced material: PBMCs. This CDR3 reads CASSEEWIPNSPLHF. CDR3 nucleotides: TGTGCCAGCAGTGAGGAATGGATTCCTAATTCACCCCTCCACTTT.